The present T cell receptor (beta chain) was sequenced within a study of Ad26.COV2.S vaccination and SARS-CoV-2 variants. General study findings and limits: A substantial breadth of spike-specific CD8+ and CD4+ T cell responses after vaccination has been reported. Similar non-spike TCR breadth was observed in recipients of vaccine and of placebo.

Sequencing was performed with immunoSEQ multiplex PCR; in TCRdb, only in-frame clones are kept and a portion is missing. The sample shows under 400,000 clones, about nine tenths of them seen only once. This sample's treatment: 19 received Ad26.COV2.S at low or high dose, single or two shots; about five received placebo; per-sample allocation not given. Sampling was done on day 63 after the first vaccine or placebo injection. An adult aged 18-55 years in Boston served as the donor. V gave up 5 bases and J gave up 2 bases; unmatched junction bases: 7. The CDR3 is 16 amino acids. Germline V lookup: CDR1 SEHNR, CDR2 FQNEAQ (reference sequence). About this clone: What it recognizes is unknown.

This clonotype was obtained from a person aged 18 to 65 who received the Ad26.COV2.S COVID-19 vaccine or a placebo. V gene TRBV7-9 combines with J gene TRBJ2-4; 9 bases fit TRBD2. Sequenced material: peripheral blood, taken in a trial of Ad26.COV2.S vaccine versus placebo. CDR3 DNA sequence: TGTGCCAGCAGCCCCTCTAGCGGGGCATCCAAAAACATTCAGTACTTC. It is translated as CASSPSSGASKNIQYF.